The clone carrying this T cell receptor (beta chain) has ten or more counts. Its matching antigen is unknown. Whole-study results and caveats: The larger cohort examined one V-J beta rearrangement, not whole repertoires. In terms of TCR gene usage, tumor memory CD4+ T cells clustered together with blood and lymph node memory CD4+ cells, as well as with lymph node naive CD4+ cells.

With V trimmed by 3 bases and J by 4 bases, 12 bases remained unmatched. Germline lookup yields CDR1 KGHDR and CDR2 SFDVKD. The CDR3 runs to 19 residues. Cells sorted as Tregs were CD4+, CD25+ and CD127-/low. Semi-nested PCR with Nested Universal Primer A followed constant-region reverse priming of full-length variable regions. TCRdb fed the 5' RACE reads into MiXCR, producing one record per CDR3 protein. This repertoire shows more than 55,000 distinct CDR3 sequences, less than 30% found once; its top ten account for 2% to 2.5%. Input material: tumor-infiltrating Tregs sorted from the breast tumor. The source is a female donor with breast cancer. This sequence joins TRBV24-1 and TRBJ2-1, with 12 positions matching TRBD2. The CDR3, as DNA: TGTGCCACCAGTGATCCCACCCCGGTTACTAGCGGGGGGTACAATGAGCAGTTCTTC. This encodes CATSDPTPVTSGGYNEQFF.